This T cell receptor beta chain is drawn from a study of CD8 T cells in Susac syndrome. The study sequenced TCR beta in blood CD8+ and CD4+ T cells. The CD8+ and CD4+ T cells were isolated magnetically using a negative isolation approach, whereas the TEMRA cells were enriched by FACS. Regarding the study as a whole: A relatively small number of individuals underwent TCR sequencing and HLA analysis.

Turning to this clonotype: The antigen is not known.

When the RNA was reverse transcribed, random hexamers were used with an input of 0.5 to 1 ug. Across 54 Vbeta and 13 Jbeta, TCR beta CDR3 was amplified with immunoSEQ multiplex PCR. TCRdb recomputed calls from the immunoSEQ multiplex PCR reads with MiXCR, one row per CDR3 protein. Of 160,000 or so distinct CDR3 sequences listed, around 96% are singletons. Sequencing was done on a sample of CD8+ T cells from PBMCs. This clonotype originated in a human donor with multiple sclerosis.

CDR3 in amino acids: CATSRDRDRVTEAFF. The CDR3 DNA reads as TGTGCCACCAGCAGAGATCGGGACAGGGTTACTGAAGCTTTCTTT. The chain recombines TRBV15 with TRBJ1-1, with 9 bases fitting TRBD1. J was trimmed by 5 bases and V by 0 bases; bases with no gene match: 4. This CDR3 is 15 amino acids long. Germline CDR1 LNHNV, CDR2 YYDKDF (reference sequence).